This T cell receptor beta chain was captured in a study of cytomegalovirus exposure and HLA in healthy donors. With respect to this clone: Its specificity is unknown.

Study observations and caveats: The TCR clusters that emerged in the first cohort tended, a later analysis found, to co-occur in the 120 or so validation repertoires. Under in vitro conditions, three CMV-associated chains were confirmed as specific for CMV antigens.

Germline CDR1 DFQATT, CDR2 SNEGSKA (reference sequence). CDR3 length: 9 amino acids. Trimming removed 7 bases at V and 4 bases at J, with 4 bases between. Measured with immunoSEQ multiplex PCR; TCRdb has only the in-frame clones, and not every one. Of approximately 150,000 clones listed, roughly 80% are singletons. Sequenced: PBMCs. The J gene is TRBJ1-2, the V gene TRBV20-1, with D hard to call. The TCR was taken from a man aged 25-40 years in good health and CMV-seropositive. The CDR3 DNA follows: TGCAGTGTCCTCTATGGCTACACCTTC. Residues: CSVLYGYTF.